A single sample is the source of the 15 T cell receptor beta chains below, sequenced in a study of chemoradiotherapy in HPV16-positive cancers. Libraries were prepared by immunoSEQ multiplex PCR; TCRdb keeps only in-frame clonotypes and omits some of them. The repertoire holds approximately 32,000 clones, with about 88% as singletons. Source: blood, taken from a patient who underwent chemoradiotherapy. Receptor source: a human donor with HPV-associated anogenital cancer.

The J gene is TRBJ2-1, the V gene TRBV9; 7 nucleotides align to TRBD2. Germline assignment: CDR1 SGDLS and CDR2 YYNGEE. J lost 8 bases, V lost 2 bases, and 10 bases had no gene match. The CDR3 is 15 residues long. The DNA for the CDR3 is TGTGCCAGCAGCGTGACTAGCAGGAAGGCGGATGAGCAGTTCTTC. This gives the protein CASSVTSRKADEQFF.

This sequence joins TRBV11-2 and TRBJ2-5; 10 bases line up with TRBD2. The J call is uncertain, as TRBJ2-7 better fits the DNA end. Germline assignment: CDR1 SGHAT and CDR2 FQNNGV. The CDR3 contains 16 residues. Written as DNA, the CDR3 is TGTGCCAGCAGCGATACGGTTGCTAGCGGGAGTGGCGAGCAGTACTTC. Its translation: CASSDTVASGSGEQYF.

The table lists this clone with a count of one. The V call is TRBV18, the J call TRBJ2-3; D might be TRBD1 or TRBD2, each matching 5 bases. V gave up 4 bases and J gave up 0 bases, with 5 bases separating them. This CDR3 contains 13 residues. Looked up from germline, CDR1 is KGHSH and CDR2 is LQKENI. The CDR3 here is CASSRDSTDTQYF. DNA of the CDR3: TGTGCCAGCTCACGGGACAGCACAGATACGCAGTATTTT.

The chain joins TRBV11-1 to TRBJ2-6, with D possibly TRBD2 on 5 matching bases. Trimming removed 5 bases at V and 2 bases at J, with 16 bases between. The CDR3 is 17 residues long. Germline CDR1 SGHAT, CDR2 FQDESV (reference sequence). DNA for the CDR3: TGTGCCAGCAGCCCCCCACCAGCGGAGCCTGGGGCCAACGTCCTGACTTTC. Translated, it gives CASSPPPAEPGANVLTF.

The gene calls are TRBV6-5 and TRBJ1-2; 8 bases agree with TRBD1. CDR3 length: 14 residues. After removal of 4 bases from V and 5 bases from J, the junction contained 6 bases not matched to a gene. Germline-derived CDR1 and CDR2 are MNHEY and SVGAGI. This CDR3 is CASSLQGVVYGYTF. CDR3 bases: TGTGCCAGCAGTTTACAGGGGGTAGTTTATGGCTACACCTTC.

V gene TRBV18 combines with J gene TRBJ2-7; TRBD1 matches at 9 bases. J gave up 3 bases and V 3 bases, and 3 bases lay outside the gene matches. CDR3 length equals 14 residues. The V gene's germline CDR1 is KGHSH and CDR2 LQKENI. CDR3 nucleotide sequence: TGTGCCAGCTCACCCGGGACAGGGAGCTACGAGCAGTACTTC. Translation gives CASSPGTGSYEQYF.

Points on this clone: The final CDR3 position lacks the conserved phenylalanine or tryptophan, pointing to a likely read error. The rearrangement joins TRBV5-1 to TRBJ2-7; maybe TRBD1 (8 bases). Trimming removed 5 bases at V and 3 bases at J, with 18 bases between. This CDR3 is built from 15 residues. CDR1 and CDR2 (germline): SGHRS, YFSETQ. This chain's CDR3 is CASRFQTGDYYEQYL. Written as DNA, the CDR3 is TGCGCCAGCAGATTTCAGACAGGGGACTACTACGAGCAGTACCTC.

The V gene is TRBV5-8, the J gene TRBJ2-6; D unresolved. From germline, CDR1 is SGHTS and CDR2 YDEGEE. V dropped 1 base and J dropped 0 bases, with 11 bases sitting between them. The CDR3 sequence is 17 residues long. The CDR3 DNA reads as TGTGCCAGCAGCTTGTGGCGGACCAACTCTGGGGCCAACGTCCTGACTTTC. Its translation is CASSLWRTNSGANVLTF.

This clone has only a few counts. The chain uses TRBV27 and TRBJ1-2, with D perhaps matching TRBD1 (6 bases). Germline CDR1 MNHEY, CDR2 SMNVEV (reference sequence). Trimming removed 4 bases at V and 8 bases at J, with 17 bases between. The CDR3 totals 14 residues. The CDR3 coding sequence is TGTGCCAGCAGTTCGGCCGGGGGGCTTGGGGGCTACACCTTC. As protein: CASSSAGGLGGYTF.

This chain links TRBV6-5 with TRBJ2-5; possible D gene TRBD2, 5 bases. This CDR3 spans 16 amino acids. Germline V gives CDR1 MNHEY, CDR2 SVGAGI. Trimming took off 4 bases at V and 4 bases at J, with 19 bases between the two ends. The CDR3 nucleotides are TGTGCCAGCAGTTCCGCCCACCAACTAGGAGGAGAGACCCAGTACTTC. It specifies CASSSAHQLGGETQYF.

The chain couples TRBV19 to TRBJ1-5; D is unresolved. Germline V lookup: CDR1 LNHDA, CDR2 SQIVND (reference sequence). The CDR3 is 15 residues long. V gave up 1 base and J gave up 1 base, with 8 bases separating them. For the CDR3, the DNA is TGTGCCAGTAGTATAGGCAGACCGAGCAATCAGCCCCAGCATTTT. This translates into CASSIGRPSNQPQHF.

The chain recombines TRBV7-7 with TRBJ2-5; 7 positions agree with TRBD2. This CDR3 has 14 residues. The germline CDR1 and CDR2 sequences are SSHAT and FNYEAQ (reference sequence). Losses at the gene ends were 8 bases for V and 5 bases for J; bases not matched to a gene: 11. Written as DNA, the CDR3 is TGTGCCAGCGGCTCGACTCCCGGGGGGGAGACCCAGTACTTC. Translated, it gives CASGSTPGGETQYF.

This clone is deemed medium-sized. This sequence joins TRBV27 and TRBJ1-1; no clear D. In germline, CDR1 is MNHEY, CDR2 SMNVEV (reference sequence). Trimming took 2 bases from V and 4 from J, leaving 14 bases between them. CDR3 size: 15 residues. The DNA of the CDR3 is TGTGCCAGCAGTTTACTCGGAGGTGCGGCCACTGAAGCTTTCTTT. This sequence encodes CASSLLGGAATEAFF.

The sample holds a few counts of this clone. This chain connects TRBV7-9 to TRBJ1-6, with 7 bases fitting TRBD1. Germline V lookup: CDR1 SEHNR, CDR2 FQNEAQ (reference sequence). Trimming cost V 4 bases and J 5 bases; bases outside gene matches: 17. The CDR3 totals 19 residues. The CDR3 bases are TGTGCCAGCAGCTCACATAGCGGTGGGACAGAGTCGAATAATTCACCCCTCCACTTT. This encodes CASSSHSGGTESNNSPLHF.

The J gene is TRBJ1-5, the V gene TRBV13, with 7 bases that match TRBD1. Trimming removed 5 bases from V and 0 bases from J; junction bases left unmatched: 16. The CDR3 sequence is 19 residues long. The V gene's germline CDR1 is PRHDT and CDR2 FYEKMQ (reference sequence). CDR3 nucleotide sequence: TGTGCCAGCAGCCTTACGACGCCGTTCGGGACAGTTAGCAATCAGCCCCAGCATTTT. This codes for CASSLTTPFGTVSNQPQHF.